A single T cell receptor (beta chain) is shown here with its context. The sample comes from a study of T cells expressing NK-cell markers. This CDR3 region has 11 residues. Germline V gives CDR1 SGHVS, CDR2 FNYEAQ. Using the 5' RACE reads, TCRdb records one entry per CDR3 protein without DNA. Here the sample table reports 500,000 or so distinct CDR3 sequences. The TCR sequence derives from a man aged 18 to 30 in good health. The chain joins TRBV7-6 to TRBJ1-2; TCRdb gives TRBD1 as the D gene, but with no DNA this cannot be confirmed. The specimen sequenced was blood T cells: a sorted CD56 or NKG2C T cell subset, CD4+ or CD8+ T cells, or bulk PBMC T cells (not recorded which). Here the CDR3 reads CASGTSYGYTF.